A single sample is the source of the 5 T cell receptor beta chains below, sequenced in a study of T-cell memory formation after mild COVID-19. TCRdb reprocessed the 5' RACE reads via MiXCR and lists one record per CDR3 protein. Seen here are around 450,000 distinct CDR3 sequences, 20% observed once, and the top ten hold 7.5% to 9.5%. Specimen: PBMCs or a T cell subset sorted from them (not recorded which). The receptors derive from an adult woman who had mild COVID-19 (a few samples of this study predate the infection). Cell type and time point are not known.

This sequence joins TRBV24-1 and TRBJ2-5; TRBD1 might be the D (6 bases). Trimming left V 1 base short and J 5 bases short, with 10 bases between. CDR3 size: 14 residues. Germline CDR1 KGHDR, CDR2 SFDVKD. DNA of the CDR3: TGTGCCACCAGTGATTTCCCAGGGGACGAGACCCAGTACTTC. It is translated as CATSDFPGDETQYF.

The J gene is TRBJ1-1, the V gene TRBV6-2 or TRBV6-3; TRBD1 matches 9 bases. Germline CDR1 MNHEY, CDR2 SVGEGT. The CDR3 sequence is 15 residues long. Trimming removed 6 bases from V and 5 bases from J; junction bases left unmatched: 10. The CDR3 DNA follows: TGTGCCAGCAGCTGGGGACAGGGACTGGGGACTGAAGCTTTCTTT. Protein product: CASSWGQGLGTEAFF.

J is TRBJ2-7 and V is TRBV30; D remains unclear. V was trimmed by 3 bases and J by 3 bases, leaving 9 bases between them. Germline lookup yields CDR1 GTSNPN and CDR2 SVGIG (reference sequence). The CDR3 consists of 12 residues. The CDR3 here is CAWRPDIYEQYF. In DNA, the CDR3 is TGTGCCTGGAGGCCAGACATCTACGAGCAGTACTTC.

This chain links TRBV20-1 with TRBJ1-1; the D is unclear. This CDR3 region has 14 residues. CDR1 is DFQATT and CDR2 is SNEGSKA in the germline V gene (reference sequence). The V gene lost 6 bases and the J gene lost 1 base, with 15 bases spanning the gap. CDR3 bases: TGCAGTGCCCGTTGGGGAGAGAGGAACACTGAAGCTTTCTTT. Translation gives CSARWGERNTEAFF.

The chain employs TRBV7-2 and TRBJ2-7; D is undetermined. This CDR3 has 13 residues. With 5 bases removed from V and 0 bases from J, the gap between germline ends came to 8 bases. Germline assignment: CDR1 SGHTA and CDR2 FQGNSA. The CDR3 coding sequence is TGTGCCAGCAGCGCCTTCAGCTCCTACGAGCAGTACTTC. Translation gives CASSAFSSYEQYF. Variable domain in full (rest from reference TRBV7-2 and TRBJ2-7): GAGVSQSPSNKVTEKGKDVELRCDPISGHTALYWYRQSLGQGLEFLIYFQGNSAPDKSGLPSDRFSAERTGGSVSTLTIQRTQQEDSAVYLCASSAFSSYEQYFGPGTRLTVT.